This entry lists 18 T cell receptor beta chains sequenced from one sample in a study of cytomegalovirus exposure and HLA in healthy donors. Libraries were prepared by immunoSEQ multiplex PCR; TCRdb keeps only in-frame clonotypes and omits some of them. The sample yields 50,000 to 65,000 clones, 90% to 97% seen once. The sample comprised PBMCs. The receptors were gathered from a woman aged 18 to 35 in good health and CMV-seronegative.

The chain links TRBV7-9 to TRBJ2-1; TRBD1 is a possible D gene (6 bases). V lost 5 bases, J lost 5 bases, and 16 bases lay in between. CDR1 is SEHNR and CDR2 is FQNEAQ in the germline V gene (reference sequence). CDR3 length: 15 residues. CDR3 bases: TGTGCCAGCAGCCCTGGACAGTTTGGGGACAATGAGCAGTTCTTC. This sequence encodes CASSPGQFGDNEQFF.

This sequence joins TRBV5-1 and TRBJ1-6; perhaps TRBD1 as D (6 bases). Between the trimmed V and J ends, which lost 0 bases and 5 bases, there was a span of 9 bases. This CDR3 is 15 amino acids long. Germline V gives CDR1 SGHRS, CDR2 YFSETQ. This chain's CDR3 is CASSLAGENNSPLHF. In DNA form, the CDR3 reads TGCGCCAGCAGCTTGGCAGGGGAGAATAATTCACCCCTCCACTTT.

J is TRBJ2-4 and V is TRBV4-2; D is possibly TRBD2 (7 bases). V was pared by 0 bases and J by 2 bases, with 11 bases between. Germline loops: CDR1 LGHNA, CDR2 YNFKEQ. This CDR3 is built from 16 residues. Here the CDR3 reads CASSQEGGAPKNIQYF. CDR3 DNA: TGTGCCAGCAGCCAAGAGGGGGGGGCCCCCAAAAACATTCAGTACTTC.

This chain connects TRBV29-1 to TRBJ1-2, with D perhaps matching TRBD1 (5 bases). The CDR3 length is 12 residues. Trimming stripped 7 bases from V and 2 bases from J, with 11 bases between. Germline values: CDR1 SQVTM, CDR2 ANQGSEA. This CDR3 reads CSAGTANYGYTF. CDR3 DNA sequence: TGCAGCGCAGGGACTGCAAACTATGGCTACACCTTC. Based on the CDR3 plus reference TRBV29-1 and TRBJ1-2, the full variable domain is SAVISQKPSRDICQRGTSLTIQCQVDSQVTMMFWYRQQPGQSLTLIATANQGSEATYESGFVIDKFPISRPNLTFSTLTVSNMSPEDSSIYLCSAGTANYGYTFGSGTRLTVV.

The chain has TRBV7-2 and TRBJ1-4; TRBD1 might be the D (6 bases). Trimming removed 4 bases from V and 4 bases from J, with 16 bases in between. Germline V gives CDR1 SGHTA, CDR2 FQGNSA. This CDR3 has 16 amino acids. The CDR3 DNA reads TGTGCCAGCAGCTACTTTAAGGACAGAAATAATGAAAAACTGTTTTTT. Translated, it gives CASSYFKDRNNEKLFF.

The chain joins TRBV15 to TRBJ2-1, with 10 bases identical to TRBD1. V gave up 3 bases and J gave up 2 bases; unmatched junction bases: 7. CDR3 length: 17 amino acids. CDR1 and CDR2 (germline): LNHNV, YYDKDF (reference sequence). CDR3 nucleotides: TGTGCCACCAGCAGGGGGACAGGGGAAATAACCTACAATGAGCAGTTCTTC. Translated, it gives CATSRGTGEITYNEQFF.

V gene TRBV5-1 combines with J gene TRBJ2-2; possible D gene TRBD1, 5 bases. The V end was cut by 4 bases, the J end by 8 bases, with 9 bases between. This CDR3 has 12 amino acids. Germline-derived CDR1 and CDR2 are SGHRS and YFSETQ. CDR3 amino acids: CASSPQGGELFF. The CDR3 nucleotides are TGCGCCAGCAGCCCCCAGGGTGGGGAGCTGTTTTTT.

The genes are TRBV19 and TRBJ2-1; the D gene is possibly TRBD1 (6 bases). The CDR3 extends over 13 amino acids. V lost 6 bases and J 2 bases, leaving 8 bases between the germline ends. Looked up from germline, CDR1 is LNHDA and CDR2 is SQIVND (reference sequence). The CDR3 here is CASSRGPYNEQFF. In nucleotides, the CDR3 is TGTGCCAGTAGCAGGGGCCCCTACAATGAGCAGTTCTTC.

The rearrangement links TRBV5-4 to TRBJ2-7; no firm D call. The CDR3 has 15 amino acids. V was pared by 4 bases and J by 2 bases, with 16 bases between. Germline V gene lookup returns CDR1 SGHNT and CDR2 YYREEE (reference sequence). The CDR3 nucleotides read TGTGCCAGCAGCGACGGCGGCTACGAGGCCTACGAGCAGTACTTC. Translation gives CASSDGGYEAYEQYF. The whole variable domain, remainder taken from reference TRBV5-4 and TRBJ2-7, is ETGVTQSPTHLIKTRGQQVTLRCSSQSGHNTVSWYQQALGQGPQFIFQYYREEENGRGNFPPRFSGLQFPNYSSELNVNALELDDSALYLCASSDGGYEAYEQYFGPGTRLTVT.

V gene TRBV5-1 combines with J gene TRBJ2-1; 10 bases line up with TRBD2. After removal of 3 bases from V and 7 bases from J, the junction contained 10 bases not matched to a gene. The length of the CDR3 is 16 residues. Germline assignment: CDR1 SGHRS and CDR2 YFSETQ. For the CDR3, the DNA is TGCGCCAGCAGCTCCGGGGGGCTAGCGGGGGCGAATGAGCAGTTCTTC. This gives the protein CASSSGGLAGANEQFF.

The J gene is TRBJ2-1, the V gene TRBV7-3, with 14 bases lining up with TRBD2. V lost 5 bases, J lost 9 bases, and 6 bases stayed unmatched. The CDR3 consists of 15 residues. CDR1 is SGHTA, CDR2 FQGTGA, per germline. The CDR3 DNA reads as TGTGCCAGCAGCCCGACTAGCGGGGGGGCCCCTGAGCAGTTCTTC. Protein product: CASSPTSGGAPEQFF. Drawing the rest from reference TRBV7-3 and TRBJ2-1, the complete variable domain is GAGVSQTPSNKVTEKGKYVELRCDPISGHTALYWYRQSLGQGPEFLIYFQGTGAADDSGLPNDRFFAVRPEGSVSTLKIQRTERGDSAVYLCASSPTSGGAPEQFFGPGTRLTVL.

The chain joins TRBV9 to TRBJ1-2; D may be TRBD1 (5 bases). Trimming took off 5 bases at V and 4 bases at J, with 12 bases between the two ends. The germline gives CDR1 SGDLS, CDR2 YYNGEE. This CDR3 comprises 13 residues. CDR3 amino acids: CASRGEEGYGYTF. For the CDR3, the DNA is TGTGCCAGCAGGGGGGAGGAGGGCTATGGCTACACCTTC.

This chain joins TRBV18 and TRBJ1-5; TRBD1 is a possible D gene (6 bases). The CDR3 extends over 15 amino acids. The V end lost 2 bases, the J end lost 2 bases, and 10 bases lay between the germline ends. Germline V gives CDR1 KGHSH, CDR2 LQKENI. CDR3 sequence (DNA): TGTGCCAGCTCACCAAGGGGGACGGGCAATCAGCCCCAGCATTTT. Translating gives CASSPRGTGNQPQHF.

In DNA, the CDR3 is TGTGCCAGCAGTTACGGGCTCTCTGGGGCCAACGTCCTGACTTTC. The encoded protein is CASSYGLSGANVLTF. The chain has TRBV6-5 and TRBJ2-6; D gene uncertain. The CDR3 totals 15 residues. The germline V and J ends were trimmed by 2 bases and 0 bases, with 5 bases remaining between them. CDR1 is MNHEY and CDR2 is SVGAGI in the germline V gene.

The chain joins TRBV7-9 to TRBJ1-5, with 11 bases identical to TRBD1. Germline trimming cut 1 base from V and 5 bases from J; bases unmatched to any gene: 7. The CDR3 is made up of 17 amino acids. Germline CDR1 and CDR2: SEHNR and FQNEAQ (reference sequence). The CDR3 DNA reads as TGTGCCAGCAGCTTAGGGCCCCGGGACAGGGGGTATCAGCCCCAGCATTTT. Residues: CASSLGPRDRGYQPQHF. Full variable domain (missing parts from reference TRBV7-9 and TRBJ1-5): DTGVSQNPRHKITKRGQNVTFRCDPISEHNRLYWYRQTLGQGPEFLTYFQNEAQLEKSRLLSDRFSAERPKGSFSTLEIQRTEQGDSAMYLCASSLGPRDRGYQPQHFGDGTRLSIL.

This clone was detected only once. The chain recombines TRBV27 with TRBJ2-1; D is ambiguous. Germline V CDR1 and CDR2: MNHEY, SMNVEV (reference sequence). The CDR3 has 13 residues. V was cut by 3 bases and J by 6 bases, with 9 bases left in between. CDR3 nucleotide sequence: TGTGCCAGCAGTTTTCTGGGCCCCAATGAGCAGTTCTTC. Protein product: CASSFLGPNEQFF.

This chain uses TRBV5-4 with TRBJ1-2; unclear D gene. The CDR3 loop spans 13 amino acids. V lost 2 bases, J lost 4 bases, and 9 bases lay in between. CDR1 and CDR2 from the germline V gene are SGHNT and YYREEE (reference sequence). This CDR3 is CASSFPGLYGYTF. CDR3 nucleotide sequence: TGTGCCAGCAGCTTCCCCGGACTCTATGGCTACACCTTC. The whole variable domain, filled in from reference TRBV5-4 and TRBJ1-2, reads ETGVTQSPTHLIKTRGQQVTLRCSSQSGHNTVSWYQQALGQGPQFIFQYYREEENGRGNFPPRFSGLQFPNYSSELNVNALELDDSALYLCASSFPGLYGYTFGSGTRLTVV.

The chain couples TRBV2 to TRBJ2-7; 7 bases agree with TRBD1. This CDR3 comprises 13 residues. Trimming took 6 bases from V and 12 from J; bases not matched to a gene: 14. In germline, CDR1 is SNHLY, CDR2 FYNNEI. CDR3 coding DNA: TGTGCCAGCAGCCAGAAAGACAGGGTCTTGGGGTACTTC. It is translated as CASSQKDRVLGYF.